This is a list of T cell receptor beta chains from one sample in a study of T cells in Graves' hyperthyroidism and ophthalmopathy. TCRdb passed the multiplex PCR reads through MiXCR, listing each CDR3 protein once. Of fewer than 550,000 distinct CDR3 sequences listed, approximately 24% were seen once; the top ten hold 11%. The specimen was blood. The receptor set was obtained from a woman aged 30 to 39 with Graves' ophthalmopathy. Each CDR3 is given with its conserved first and last residue. D genes are given only for firm matches. Some rows have no size entry. The others give once, few or many, or a class for an expanded clone.

j_gene,d_gene,v_gene,abundance,CDR3nt,CDR3aa
TRBJ1-2,TRBD1,TRBV5-1,many,TGCGCCAGCAGCTTGGATACAGGGGGTAACTATGGCTACACCTTC,CASSLDTGGNYGYTF
TRBJ1-1,TRBD1,TRBV24-1,once,TGTGCCACCATGGATGCACCGGGACAGGGACACACTGAAGCTTTCTTT,CATMDAPGQGHTEAFF
TRBJ2-7,.,TRBV6-5,.,TGTGCCAGCAGTTATTTGGGTTCGGCTTACGAGCAGTACTTC,CASSYLGSAYEQYF
TRBJ1-1,.,TRBV6-5,few,TGTGCCAGCAGTTACTTTCAGACTCCTAAAACTGAAGCTTTCTTT,CASSYFQTPKTEAFF
TRBJ2-7,TRBD1,TRBV27,.,TGTGCCAGCAGTTTGTATGGTGGACAGGGGCACTACGAGCAGTACTTC,CASSLYGGQGHYEQYF
TRBJ2-7,TRBD1,TRBV28,.,TGTGCCAGCAGTACTCGGGACAGGGGCCCGTTGGGCTACGAGCAGTACTTC,CASSTRDRGPLGYEQYF
TRBJ2-5,.,TRBV15,many,TGTGCCACCAGCCCCCGGACAGAAGAGACCCAGTACTTC,CATSPRTEETQYF
TRBJ2-7,.,TRBV7-2,.,TGTGCCAGCAGCTTACAAGAAGGGAGCGAGCAGTACTTC,CASSLQEGSEQYF
TRBJ2-7,.,TRBV3-1,few,TGTGCCAGCAGCCAAACCCGTACGGAGTACTTC,CASSQTRTEYF
TRBJ1-2,.,TRBV6-1,few,TGTGCCAGTTGCGAGGGGGTGCAGTCCTATGGCTACACCTTC,CASCEGVQSYGYTF
TRBJ2-6,.,TRBV7-3,.,TGTGCCAGCAGCTTAGGGGGGCCGATCTCTGGGGCCAACGTCCTGACTTTC,CASSLGGPISGANVLTF
TRBJ2-7,.,TRBV29-1,many,TGCAGCGTTGAGGGTAGGAACGAGCAGTACTTC,CSVEGRNEQYF
TRBJ2-7,.,TRBV28,many,TGTGCCAGCAGTTACCCCCAGGCAGGGGCGATCTACGAGCAGTACTTC,CASSYPQAGAIYEQYF
TRBJ1-5,.,TRBV2,.,TGTGCCAGCAGACCAACCGGGATAAGGGATCAGCCTCAGCATTTT,CASRPTGIRDQPQHF
TRBJ1-2,.,TRBV12-3/TRBV12-4,many,TGTGCCAGCAGTTTAGCGCGTAGGCCAGCTAACTATGGCTACACCTTC,CASSLARRPANYGYTF
TRBJ1-1,.,TRBV7-9,many,TGTGCCAGCAGCTTAACGTCGGGGTTGAACACTGAAGCTTTCTTT,CASSLTSGLNTEAFF
TRBJ2-5,.,TRBV7-9,many,TGTGCCAGCAGCTTAGTCGACGAGACCCAGTACTTC,CASSLVDETQYF
TRBJ1-2,.,TRBV6-5,many,TGTGCCAGCAGTTACTCGGTGGGCAGGGTAGATTATGGCTACACCTTC,CASSYSVGRVDYGYTF
TRBJ1-3,.,TRBV11-2,.,TGTGCCAGCAGCTTAAAGGGGAGAGGCCGCTCTGGAAACACCATATATTTT,CASSLKGRGRSGNTIYF
TRBJ1-2,TRBD1,TRBV2,.,TGTGCCAGCAGGGAAGGACAGGGAAACACCCCTTTCCTGGCCTTC,CASREGQGNTPFLAF
TRBJ1-2,.,TRBV5-1,many,TGTGCCAGCAGCTTGGAGGGGCATGGCTACACCTTC,CASSLEGHGYTF
TRBJ2-7,.,TRBV20-1,many,TGCAGTGCTGGGAGGGGGGCAGAGCCTTTTAGCTCCTACGAGCAGTACTTC,CSAGRGAEPFSSYEQYF
TRBJ2-5,.,TRBV20-1,.,TGCAGTGCTAGCCGCCGGCAGAGGGGAGAGACCCAGTACTTC,CSASRRQRGETQYF
TRBJ1-1,.,TRBV6-5,many,TGTGCCAGCGGTACCGAATTAATCACTGAAGCTTTCTTT,CASGTELITEAFF
TRBJ1-1,.,TRBV12-3/TRBV12-4,many,TGTGCCAGCAGTGCACACATGAACACTGAAGCTTTCTTT,CASSAHMNTEAFF
TRBJ1-2,TRBD1,TRBV20-1,few,TGCAGTGCTGAATCCGACAGGGTGAATGGCTACACCTTC,CSAESDRVNGYTF
TRBJ2-7,TRBD1,TRBV7-9,many,TGTGCCAGCAGCCCGACAGGGTTTAGCGACGAGCAGTACTTC,CASSPTGFSDEQYF
TRBJ2-7,TRBD2,TRBV27,.,TGTGCCAGCAGTTTTAATGCGGGAGTTCGCGAGCAGTACTTC,CASSFNAGVREQYF
TRBJ2-7,TRBD1,TRBV5-5,.,TGTGCCAGCAGCTTGCCGGACAGGGGGGGGTACGAGCAGTACTTC,CASSLPDRGGYEQYF
TRBJ1-1,TRBD1,TRBV7-2,many,TGTGCCAGCAGCCTAGCGACAGGGGGCGGCACTGAAGCTTTCTTT,CASSLATGGGTEAFF
TRBJ2-5,TRBD1,TRBV7-9,.,TGTGCCAGCGGAACGACAGGGCTACAAGAGACCCAGTACTTC,CASGTTGLQETQYF